These T cell receptor beta chains were read from a single sample in a study of patients and donors after allogeneic stem cell transplantation. MiXCR was run by TCRdb on the RT-PCR reads, yielding one entry per CDR3 protein. The repertoire holds approximately 200,000 distinct CDR3 sequences, with 13% to 15% as singletons. Specimen: blood, either unsorted or a sorted T cell fraction (not recorded which). These receptors came from a human donor who was either an allogeneic HSCT recipient or a stem cell or donor lymphocyte infusion donor (not recorded which). It is not recorded whose cells these are; they may come from a transplant donor. Each CDR3 is given with its conserved first and last residue. The D gene is left open where the match is weak. Size tells how often a clone was seen (once, few, many) or the class of an expanded clone, and some rows leave it out.

>few|TRBV3-1|TRBJ1-2|NA
CASSQEGAPNGYTF
TGTGCCAGCAGCCAAGAGGGGGCGCCGAATGGCTACACCTTC
>many|TRBV3-1|TRBJ1-1|NA
CASSHHQGRTEAFF
TGTGCCAGCAGCCACCATCAGGGAAGGACTGAAGCTTTCTTT
>many|TRBV29-1|TRBJ2-4|NA
CSVMKNIQYF
TGCAGCGTCATGAAAAACATTCAGTACTTC
>many|TRBV7-3|TRBJ2-3|NA
CASSLDGTDTQYF
TGTGCCAGCAGCTTAGACGGCACAGATACGCAGTATTTT
>few|TRBV5-1|TRBJ2-1|TRBD1
CASSGTRDRASYNEQFF
TGCGCCAGCAGCGGGACCCGGGACAGGGCCTCCTACAATGAGCAGTTCTTC
>NA|TRBV7-8|TRBJ1-4|TRBD1
CASSLGGTGNEKLFF
TGTGCCAGCAGCTTAGGGGGGACAGGCAATGAAAAACTGTTTTTT
>NA|TRBV12-3/TRBV12-4|TRBJ1-1|NA
CASSVQGFNTEAFF
TGTGCCAGCAGTGTTCAGGGGTTCAACACTGAAGCTTTCTTT
>few|TRBV5-1|TRBJ2-1|TRBD1
CASSRDSLTYNEQFF
TGCGCCAGCAGCCGGGACAGCCTGACTTACAATGAGCAGTTCTTC
>NA|TRBV19|TRBJ1-3|NA
CASRDASATHGNTIYF
TGTGCCAGCCGGGACGCTTCCGCGACCCATGGAAACACCATATATTTT
>few|TRBV7-2|TRBJ1-5|TRBD1
CASATSGTGGGWPQHF
TGTGCCAGCGCAACTTCGGGGACAGGGGGAGGGTGGCCCCAGCATTTT
>NA|TRBV20-1|TRBJ1-6|TRBD1
CSASDTGGRYSPLHF
TGCAGTGCTAGCGACACAGGGGGTCGGTATTCACCCCTCCACTTT
>NA|TRBV7-3|TRBJ2-3|NA
CASSLTGETDTQYF
TGTGCCAGCAGCTTAACAGGCGAAACAGATACGCAGTATTTT
>few|TRBV5-1|TRBJ2-7|TRBD1
CASRADRVDSYEQYF
TGCGCCAGCAGAGCGGACAGGGTGGACTCCTACGAGCAGTACTTC
>few|TRBV12-3/TRBV12-4|TRBJ2-2|NA
CASSPSSTGELFF
TGTGCCAGCAGTCCGAGTTCCACCGGGGAGCTGTTTTTT
>NA|TRBV10-3|TRBJ1-2|NA
CAISEGAYGYTF
TGTGCCATCAGTGAAGGAGCCTATGGCTACACCTTC
>few|TRBV7-9|TRBJ2-3|NA
CASSYSLGATDTQYF
TGTGCCAGCAGCTACTCCCTGGGGGCCACAGATACGCAGTATTTT
>NA|TRBV7-6|TRBJ1-5|NA
CASSLASGLNQPQHF
TGTGCCAGCAGCTTAGCCTCCGGGTTAAATCAGCCCCAGCATTTT
>few|TRBV7-2|TRBJ1-4|NA
CASSPRVGEEKLFF
TGTGCCAGCAGCCCAAGGGTGGGGGAGGAAAAACTGTTTTTT
>NA|TRBV30|TRBJ1-5|NA
CAWSGGGNQPQHF
TGTGCCTGGAGTGGTGGTGGCAATCAGCCCCAGCATTTT
>few|TRBV20-1|TRBJ1-6|NA
CSARVGRAEISYNSPLHF
TGCAGTGCTAGAGTTGGTAGGGCCGAGATCTCCTATAATTCACCCCTCCACTTT
>few|TRBV15|TRBJ1-5|NA
CATSSWGSNQPQHF
TGTGCCACCAGCAGTTGGGGCAGCAATCAGCCCCAGCATTTT
>NA|TRBV12-3/TRBV12-4|TRBJ1-1|NA
CASSLLQGSRAFF
TGTGCCAGCAGTTTACTTCAGGGGAGTCGAGCTTTCTTT
>NA|TRBV12-3/TRBV12-4|TRBJ1-3|NA
CASRPGASGNTIYF
TGTGCCAGCAGACCAGGGGCCTCTGGAAACACCATATATTTT
>NA|TRBV7-2|TRBJ2-3|TRBD2
CASSFLAGGQGDTQYF
TGTGCCAGCAGCTTTCTAGCGGGGGGGCAAGGAGATACGCAGTATTTT
>many|TRBV5-1|TRBJ1-6|NA
CASGEDRVSSPLHF
TGCGCCAGCGGCGAAGACCGGGTGAGTTCACCCCTCCACTTT
>many|TRBV2|TRBJ1-5|NA
CASSSYRANSNQPQHF
TGTGCCAGCAGTTCCTATAGGGCAAATAGCAATCAGCCCCAGCATTTT
>NA|TRBV30|TRBJ2-3|TRBD2
CASAPRERGATDTQYF
TGTGCCTCCGCGCCACGGGAGCGGGGGGCCACAGATACGCAGTATTTT
>few|TRBV19|TRBJ2-1|NA
CASSTSGSNEQFF
TGTGCCAGTAGTACCTCCGGGAGCAATGAGCAGTTCTTC
>NA|TRBV12-3/TRBV12-4|TRBJ2-2|NA
CASSHITIGGPGELFF
TGTGCCAGCAGCCATATCACTATCGGCGGGCCAGGGGAGCTGTTTTTT
>few|TRBV11-3|TRBJ2-1|NA
CASSPFIRGRSYNEQFF
TGTGCCAGCAGCCCCTTCATCCGGGGCCGCTCCTACAATGAGCAGTTCTTC
>NA|TRBV15|TRBJ2-7|NA
CATSSITSYEQYF
TGTGCCACCAGCAGTATCACCTCCTACGAGCAGTACTTC
>NA|TRBV5-1|TRBJ1-2|NA
CASSLGRGGGEGYTF
TGCGCCAGCAGCTTGGGTCGGGGGGGCGGAGAAGGCTACACCTTC
>once|TRBV2|TRBJ1-3|NA
CASSEWIGTIYF
TGTGCCAGCAGTGAATGGATTGGCACCATATATTTT
>NA|TRBV7-6|TRBJ2-5|NA
CASSLGDRVGETQYF
TGTGCCAGCAGCTTAGGGGACCGAGTCGGGGAGACCCAGTACTTC